This TCR beta chain was recovered during a study of OX40 agonist ivuxolimab in advanced cancers. TCRdb's copy holds only in-frame clones and misses some; the assay was immunoSEQ multiplex PCR. This sample has some 37,000 clones, with over 75% found just once. Trimming stripped 2 bases from V and 2 bases from J, with 24 bases between. This CDR3 is 18 amino acids long. Germline CDR1 and CDR2: GTSNPN and SVGIG (reference sequence). Sample: CD4+ or CD8+ T cells sorted from blood, taken in a trial of the OX40 agonist ivuxolimab. The sequence was collected from an adult with an advanced solid tumor such as melanoma, head and neck, liver or kidney cancer. The rearrangement links TRBV30 to TRBJ1-2; D is ambiguous. The CDR3 loop reads CAWSQGLESGRLNYGYTF. CDR3 coding DNA: TGTGCCTGGAGTCAAGGACTTGAATCGGGTCGGCTAAACTATGGCTACACCTTC.